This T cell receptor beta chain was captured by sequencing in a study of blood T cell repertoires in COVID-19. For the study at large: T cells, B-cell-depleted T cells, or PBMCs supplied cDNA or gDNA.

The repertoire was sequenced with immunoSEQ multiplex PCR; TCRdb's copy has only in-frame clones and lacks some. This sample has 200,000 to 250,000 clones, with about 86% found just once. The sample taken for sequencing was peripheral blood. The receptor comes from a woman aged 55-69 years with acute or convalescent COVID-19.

The CDR3 DNA is TGTGCCAGCAGCCCCCCGGGGAAACCTGAAGCTTTCTTT. It encodes CASSPPGKPEAFF. The chain uses TRBV7-8 and TRBJ1-1, with D uncertain. V lost 5 bases, J lost 6 bases, and 13 bases lay in between. Germline assignment: CDR1 SGHVS and CDR2 FQNEAQ. The CDR3 totals 13 residues.